The source of this T cell receptor beta chain is a study of cytotoxic CD8 clonotypes in ibrutinib-treated CLL (dated by TCRdb to the early 2020s). Some background on the complete study: In this cohort, more than 14 patients were treatment-naive and roughly ten were relapsed/refractory, while approximately 18 had unmutated IGHV. The response samples were drawn at a median of 12 months into treatment, with a range of about 6 to 40 months. Longitudinal samples were available for about 30% of the 86 trial participants. Cryopreserved peripheral blood mononuclear cells were collected at three points: before therapy, at response, and at either sustained remission or disease progression. On average, each sample had some 250,000 productive templates and approximately 85,000 productive rearrangements. Partial responses were observed in some 24 patients and complete responses in 2; after a median follow-up of about 69 months, remission was maintained in around 14 patients and progression was observed in approximately twelve. The full study reports these points: Clonality increased at ibrutinib response, stayed stable in sustained remission, and fell back toward baseline at progression. Public clonotypes were rare and either contracted or stayed stable during treatment, and the rise in clonality at ibrutinib response reflected the expansion of private clonotypes. Baseline clonality was found to be higher than that of age-matched healthy donors and was strongly correlated with circulating CD8+ T-cell counts. Lymph node repertoires were not examined, and the timing of sampling was not matched between patients in sustained remission and those whose disease progressed.

Each clonotype received, on average, around 9.6x coverage in deep resolution sequencing performed on a MiSeq, where the target depth lay between 1 in 1 million and 1 in 200,000 T cells. The immunoSEQ hsTCRB Kit was used to generate the TCR beta libraries. Per the authors' processing: ImmunoSEQ Data Assistant and ImmunoSEQ Analyzer were used for data analysis, and V, D and J genes were assigned according to IMGT definitions. Clonality was computed as one minus normalized Shannon entropy of productive rearrangement frequencies, ranging from 0 to 1. Only overrepresented clonotypes making up at least 0.05% of each patient's repertoire were included in the public clonotype analysis. About a dozen age-matched healthy donor repertoires from immuneACCESS served as clonality controls. What TCRdb holds here is the immuneACCESS table cut down to in-frame rearrangements. Part of the clones is not present; checked against another copy, under half of the missing clones reflect an unresolved V gene, and the others are unexplained. V, J and clone size reflect that table, while D and trimming were determined from the DNA. This sample comprises about 19,000 clones, about 84% of them detected only once. Together, the top ten hold 5% to 7% of the sample.

The cysteine opens and the phenylalanine closes a CDR3 of 14 amino acids. Of the read, only the CDR3 DNA is kept; its 42 bases are in frame from base 1. CDR1 and CDR2 are drawn from the germline V gene (reference sequence): MNHNY, SVGAGI. V was cut back by 6 bases and J by 2 bases, leaving a gap of 14 bases between them. Roughly 1.8 micrograms of genomic DNA were extracted from cryopreserved PBMCs for TCR beta library preparation. Longitudinal blood samples from CLL patients on ibrutinib monotherapy were analyzed using high-throughput TCR beta sequencing. The patients were enrolled in a single-center, open-label phase 2 trial of ibrutinib monotherapy. A note on this clone: Its specific antigen is unknown. No base qualities exist here, and no much larger clone lies one base off it.

The TCR originated in a human donor with chronic lymphocytic leukemia. The specimen comprised PBMCs, sampled before ibrutinib treatment. Rearrangement joined TRBV6-6 to TRBJ2-7; the D gene assignment is ambiguous. The CDR3 corresponds to CASRRGGPTYEQYF. At the DNA level, the sequence is TGTGCCAGCAGAAGAGGTGGACCAACCTACGAGCAGTACTTC.